This T cell receptor beta chain derives from a study of cytomegalovirus exposure and HLA in healthy donors. As for the study in general: Within the Caucasian-associated ancestry cluster were about 81% of the approximately 400 genotyped donors. Study-level findings and limits: A few CMV-associated chains proved CMV antigen-specific in vitro. Sequencing depth roughly uniform across donors was assumed in presence/absence analyses.

Turning to this clone: Its antigen is not identified.

The donors were healthy bone marrow donors. Vbeta (60) and Jbeta (13) primers were used in the PCR. This table comes from immunoSEQ multiplex PCR, and its TCRdb copy is limited to in-frame clones, with some not included. The top ten clones hold roughly 2.6% of a sample with approximately 240,000 clones, just over 75% of them seen once. Germline CDR1 and CDR2: LNHDA and SQIVND (reference sequence). Germline trimming cut 10 bases from V and 7 bases from J; bases unmatched to any gene: 8. The CDR3 is made up of 13 amino acids. This chain joins TRBV19 and TRBJ2-1, with 9 bases fitting TRBD2. The sample consisted of PBMCs. The clonotype originates from an older woman in good health and CMV-seropositive. Here the CDR3 reads CAIKASGMNEQFF. The CDR3 DNA reads TGTGCCATAAAGGCTAGCGGGATGAATGAGCAGTTCTTC.